A selection of T cell receptor beta chains follows, all from one sample in a study of T cells in Graves' hyperthyroidism and ophthalmopathy. One entry per CDR3 protein results from TCRdb running MiXCR on the multiplex PCR reads. The sample yields 250,000 to 350,000 distinct CDR3 sequences, around 20% seen once. The sample comprised blood. The receptor source for this set is a man aged 30 to 45 with Graves' ophthalmopathy. Each CDR3 is given with its conserved first and last residue. The D gene is left open where the match is weak. Expanded clones are given a class, and other clones once, few, many or no size at all.

V gene: TRBV20-1; J gene: TRBJ1-2; clone size: few; D gene: .; CDR3 DNA: TGCAGTGCTAGAGTCACAGAAATCTATGGCTACACCTTC; CDR3 protein: CSARVTEIYGYTF
V gene: TRBV4-1; J gene: TRBJ2-1; clone size: few; D gene: TRBD2; CDR3 DNA: TGCGCCAGCAGCCCACGGACTAGCGGGCACAATGAGCAGTTCTTC; CDR3 protein: CASSPRTSGHNEQFF
V gene: TRBV29-1; J gene: TRBJ2-3; clone size: .; D gene: .; CDR3 DNA: TGCAGCGTTGCTAGTACTAGCACAGATACGCAGTATTTT; CDR3 protein: CSVASTSTDTQYF
V gene: TRBV27; J gene: TRBJ2-7; clone size: .; D gene: TRBD2; CDR3 DNA: TGTGCCAGCAGTTTGTTCGGGACTAGTAGATTTAAGGAGCAGTACTTC; CDR3 protein: CASSLFGTSRFKEQYF
V gene: TRBV19; J gene: TRBJ2-7; clone size: .; D gene: TRBD2; CDR3 DNA: TGTGCCAGTAGTACTAGCGGGAGCTCCTACGAGCAGTACTTC; CDR3 protein: CASSTSGSSYEQYF
V gene: TRBV5-4; J gene: TRBJ2-5; clone size: .; D gene: .; CDR3 DNA: TGTGCCAGCAGCTTGGTGGGGGGCGGGACCCAAGAGACCCAGTACTTC; CDR3 protein: CASSLVGGGTQETQYF
V gene: TRBV3-1; J gene: TRBJ1-1; clone size: many; D gene: .; CDR3 DNA: TGTGCCAGCAGCTCCCAAAATTGGAACACTGAAGCTTTCTTT; CDR3 protein: CASSSQNWNTEAFF
V gene: TRBV27; J gene: TRBJ2-3; clone size: .; D gene: TRBD1; CDR3 DNA: TGTGCCAGCAGTCCAAAGGGACAGGGGGGTTCAGATACGCAGTATTTT; CDR3 protein: CASSPKGQGGSDTQYF
V gene: TRBV28; J gene: TRBJ2-2; clone size: many; D gene: TRBD2; CDR3 DNA: TGTGCCAGCAGCCCCTTCGTAGCGGGAGTCGGGGAGCTGTTTTTT; CDR3 protein: CASSPFVAGVGELFF
V gene: TRBV7-8; J gene: TRBJ2-5; clone size: .; D gene: .; CDR3 DNA: TGTGCCAGCAGCTCAAGGGGGATGGAGACCCGGTACTTC; CDR3 protein: CASSSRGMETRYF
V gene: TRBV28; J gene: TRBJ2-1; clone size: .; D gene: .; CDR3 DNA: TGTGCCAGCAGGGTATTTGGTGGTGAGCAGTTCTTC; CDR3 protein: CASRVFGGEQFF
V gene: TRBV12-3/TRBV12-4; J gene: TRBJ1-5; clone size: .; D gene: .; CDR3 DNA: TGTGCCAGCGGGGGAGGTCAGCCCCAGCATTTT; CDR3 protein: CASGGGQPQHF
V gene: TRBV12-5; J gene: TRBJ2-1; clone size: few; D gene: .; CDR3 DNA: TGTGCTAGTGGGCCTCGGGGGACTCTCTCCTACAATGAGCAGTTCTTC; CDR3 protein: CASGPRGTLSYNEQFF
V gene: TRBV6-1; J gene: TRBJ1-5; clone size: .; D gene: .; CDR3 DNA: TGTGCCAGCAGTAACTTAGACAGAAGCAATCAGCCCCAGCATTTT; CDR3 protein: CASSNLDRSNQPQHF
V gene: TRBV6-1; J gene: TRBJ2-3; clone size: few; D gene: .; CDR3 DNA: TGTGCCAGCAGTGATACTCCAGGGGCGCGGGTAGATACGCAGTATTTT; CDR3 protein: CASSDTPGARVDTQYF
V gene: TRBV5-1; J gene: TRBJ2-7; clone size: many; D gene: TRBD1; CDR3 DNA: TGCGCCAGCAGCGCCCCGGGACAGTCCTACGAGCAGTACTTC; CDR3 protein: CASSAPGQSYEQYF
V gene: TRBV2; J gene: TRBJ2-7; clone size: .; D gene: .; CDR3 DNA: TGTGCCAGCAGTGACCCTTTGGACCGCTCTCAATACGAGCAGTACTTC; CDR3 protein: CASSDPLDRSQYEQYF
V gene: TRBV20-1; J gene: TRBJ2-7; clone size: many; D gene: TRBD2; CDR3 DNA: TGCAGTGCTCCTCCTCTAGCGGGAGGGCCGTACGAGCAGTACTTC; CDR3 protein: CSAPPLAGGPYEQYF
V gene: TRBV2; J gene: TRBJ2-3; clone size: many; D gene: .; CDR3 DNA: TGTGCCAGCAGCCGGACAGCGGCGGGCACAGATACGCAGTATTTT; CDR3 protein: CASSRTAAGTDTQYF
V gene: TRBV20-1; J gene: TRBJ1-1; clone size: many; D gene: .; CDR3 DNA: TGCAGGGTCGTGGGCATGAACACTGAAGCTTTCTTT; CDR3 protein: CRVVGMNTEAFF
V gene: TRBV6-1; J gene: TRBJ1-2; clone size: many; D gene: TRBD1; CDR3 DNA: TGTGCCAGCAGAACCTTCAGACAGGGAAATAACTATGGCTACACCTTC; CDR3 protein: CASRTFRQGNNYGYTF
V gene: TRBV3-1; J gene: TRBJ2-3; clone size: many; D gene: .; CDR3 DNA: TGTGCCAGCAGCGACTACACAGATACGCAGTATTTT; CDR3 protein: CASSDYTDTQYF
V gene: TRBV5-1; J gene: TRBJ2-1; clone size: .; D gene: .; CDR3 DNA: TGCGCCAGCACCGTCTACAATGAGCAGTTCTTC; CDR3 protein: CASTVYNEQFF
V gene: TRBV12-3/TRBV12-4; J gene: TRBJ2-7; clone size: many; D gene: .; CDR3 DNA: TGTGCCAGTTTGGGGGCAGGGAGCTCCTACGAGCAGTACTTC; CDR3 protein: CASLGAGSSYEQYF
V gene: TRBV6-5; J gene: TRBJ2-1; clone size: few; D gene: .; CDR3 DNA: TGTGCCAGCAGTTACTCGTCTACGAGCTCCTACAATGAGCAGTTCTTC; CDR3 protein: CASSYSSTSSYNEQFF
V gene: TRBV20-1; J gene: TRBJ2-2; clone size: .; D gene: .; CDR3 DNA: TGCAGTGCCCCTGGAGTTCGCACCGGGGAGCTGTTTTTT; CDR3 protein: CSAPGVRTGELFF
V gene: TRBV19; J gene: TRBJ1-4; clone size: few; D gene: .; CDR3 DNA: TGTGCCAATCGTGGAGTAAGGTGTCAGAGGCCGCAGGCTGCAACTAATGAAAAACTGTTTTTT; CDR3 protein: CANRGVRCQRPQAATNEKLFF
V gene: TRBV9; J gene: TRBJ1-1; clone size: .; D gene: .; CDR3 DNA: TGTGCCAGCAGCTTCCGGGACAATGAAGCTTTCTTT; CDR3 protein: CASSFRDNEAFF